One and the same sample provided the 22 T cell receptor beta chains below, sequenced in a study of blood T cell repertoires in COVID-19. Clones were read by immunoSEQ multiplex PCR, and TCRdb kept only the in-frame ones, dropping some. The sample lists approximately 100,000 clones, 85% to 90% seen once, with approximately 1.1% in the top ten. Material for sequencing was peripheral blood. The receptors derive from a human donor in a cohort sampled during active COVID-19.

V usage is TRBV18 and J usage is TRBJ2-5; perhaps TRBD1 as D (6 bases). Germline V gene data show CDR1 as KGHSH and CDR2 as LQKENI. V was clipped by 3 bases and J by 3 bases, with 11 bases between them. The CDR3 is made up of 14 amino acids. In nucleotides, the CDR3 is TGTGCCAGCTCACCCGCTACAGGGAAAGAGACCCAGTACTTC. It codes for CASSPATGKETQYF.

The gene calls are TRBV6-1 and TRBJ2-7; D gene ambiguous. CDR1 and CDR2 (germline): MNHNS, SASEGT. The V gene lost 0 bases and the J gene lost 4 bases, with 7 bases spanning the gap. This CDR3 is built from 13 residues. Here the CDR3 reads CASSEAHGYEQYF. As DNA, the CDR3 is TGTGCCAGCAGTGAAGCGCACGGGTACGAGCAGTACTTC.

This sequence joins TRBV7-2 and TRBJ1-5; possible D gene TRBD1, 5 bases. Germline CDR1 is SGHTA and CDR2 is FQGNSA. The CDR3 contains 18 residues. V was cut by 3 bases and J by 1 base, with 19 bases left in between. The CDR3 here is CASSLIRANQASNQPQHF. The CDR3 region has the DNA TGTGCCAGCAGCTTGATCAGGGCGAATCAGGCGAGCAATCAGCCCCAGCATTTT.

V and J are TRBV7-3 and TRBJ2-1; 14 bases are a match to TRBD2. The ends lost 5 bases at V and 8 bases at J; junction bases unmatched: 5. The CDR3 covers 15 residues. Germline values: CDR1 SGHTA, CDR2 FQGTGA. CDR3 sequence (DNA): TGTGCCAGCAGCCCGGGACTAGCGGGAGTATATGAGCAGTTCTTC. Amino acid sequence: CASSPGLAGVYEQFF.

The chain couples TRBV5-4 to TRBJ2-5; 8 nucleotides align to TRBD2. Germline-derived CDR1 and CDR2 are SGHNT and YYREEE (reference sequence). The CDR3 covers 17 residues. V lost 4 bases to trimming and J lost 2 bases; unmatched junction nucleotides: 13. The chain's CDR3 is CASSPPKVAGFQETQYF. Here the CDR3 DNA reads TGTGCCAGCAGCCCGCCTAAGGTAGCGGGATTTCAAGAGACCCAGTACTTC.

V gene TRBV11-3 combines with J gene TRBJ2-1, with D possibly matching TRBD1 (5 bases). The length of the CDR3 is 13 residues. From germline, CDR1 is SGHNT and CDR2 YENEEA. The ends were cut back, 1 base at V and 9 bases at J, with 10 bases in the middle. The CDR3 reads CASSLARQGEQFF. The CDR3 DNA reads TGTGCCAGCAGCTTAGCCCGGCAGGGTGAGCAGTTCTTC.

The chain's CDR3 is CASSLATGTVEQYF. CDR3 bases: TGTGCCAGCAGCTTAGCGACCGGGACAGTCGAGCAGTACTTC. V gene TRBV7-6 combines with J gene TRBJ2-7, with TRBD1 identical over 7 bases. The V segment lost 0 bases and the J segment 6 bases; nucleotides outside the gene matches: 5. The CDR3 runs to 14 residues. The germline V gene has CDR1 SGHVS and CDR2 FNYEAQ.

This clone was observed once. The chain combines TRBV5-4 with TRBJ1-4, with TRBD1 matching over 7 bases. Germline CDR1 SGHNT, CDR2 YYREEE (reference sequence). V lost 0 bases to trimming and J lost 7 bases; unmatched junction nucleotides: 6. The CDR3 length is 15 residues. CDR3 DNA sequence: TGTGCCAGCAGCTTGGGAGGGACAGATTCTGAAAAACTGTTTTTT. It translates to CASSLGGTDSEKLFF.

The chain joins TRBV27 to TRBJ1-3; 9 bases are shared with TRBD1. The CDR3 is 15 amino acids. The V and J ends lost 5 bases and 5 bases, in that order; junction bases with no gene match: 7. Per germline, CDR1 MNHEY and CDR2 SMNVEV (reference sequence). The CDR3 here is CASSTGQGVRNTIYF. For the CDR3, the DNA is TGTGCCAGCAGTACGGGACAGGGTGTGAGAAACACCATATATTTT.

This clone was counted at least ten times. V gene TRBV11-2 combines with J gene TRBJ1-4; D is unclear. Trimming cost V 5 bases and J 0 bases, with 7 bases left between them. The germline gives CDR1 SGHAT, CDR2 FQNNGV. CDR3 length equals 14 residues. The CDR3 region is CASSLFTTNEKLFF. The CDR3 DNA reads TGTGCCAGCAGCCTCTTTACAACTAATGAAAAACTGTTTTTT.

The chain uses TRBV27 and TRBJ2-2, with a possible D match to TRBD2 (6 bases). This CDR3 has 16 amino acids. Trimming cost V 7 bases and J 0 bases, with 15 bases left between them. Germline V gene lookup returns CDR1 MNHEY and CDR2 SMNVEV (reference sequence). In DNA, the CDR3 is TGTGCCAGCACCCCCCTCGCGGGACCGAACACCGGGGAGCTGTTTTTT. It is translated as CASTPLAGPNTGELFF.

V and J are TRBV19 and TRBJ1-3, with D possibly matching TRBD1 (6 bases). V was trimmed by 4 bases and J by 0 bases, leaving 19 bases between them. The CDR3 loop spans 18 amino acids. The germline V gene encodes CDR1 LNHDA and CDR2 SQIVND (reference sequence). The CDR3 nucleotides are TGTGCCAGTAGTAAATCGGACAGTCCCCATTACTCTGGAAACACCATATATTTT. This sequence encodes CASSKSDSPHYSGNTIYF.

The rearrangement joins TRBV7-2 to TRBJ1-4, with TRBD1 identical over 7 bases. The CDR3 covers 15 residues. Unmatched junction bases numbered 4, after V lost 1 base and J lost 5 bases. CDR1 and CDR2 from the germline V gene are SGHTA and FQGNSA. The chain's CDR3 is CASSLDRGRNEKLFF. The CDR3 region has the DNA TGTGCCAGCAGCTTAGATAGGGGGCGAAATGAAAAACTGTTTTTT.

V usage is TRBV3-1 (or the pseudogene TRBV3-2) and J usage is TRBJ2-7; TRBD2 matches 12 bases. With 3 bases clipped from V and 0 bases from J, the junction kept 0 bases outside the gene matches. Germline lookup yields CDR1 LGHDT and CDR2 YNNKEL (reference sequence). The CDR3 has 15 residues. CDR3 bases: TGTGCCAGCAGCCAGGGACTAGCGGGCTCCTACGAGCAGTACTTC. Residues: CASSQGLAGSYEQYF.

This chain joins TRBV19 and TRBJ2-6, with D possibly matching TRBD2 (5 bases). V lost 3 bases to trimming and J lost 4 bases, with 10 bases between them. This CDR3 has 15 amino acids. Germline V gene lookup returns CDR1 LNHDA and CDR2 SQIVND (reference sequence). The CDR3 reads CASSIGVAGANVLTF. CDR3 nucleotide sequence: TGTGCCAGTAGTATCGGGGTGGCCGGGGCCAACGTCCTGACTTTC.

The CDR3 sequence is CASSSADGHRNSPLHF. The DNA of the CDR3 is TGTGCCAGCAGCTCGGCAGACGGACACCGAAATTCACCCCTCCACTTT. The genes are TRBV5-4 and TRBJ1-6, with D perhaps matching TRBD1 (5 bases). CDR3 length: 16 amino acids. V was shortened by 3 bases and J by 7 bases, with 17 bases between the two germline ends. Germline CDR1 SGHNT, CDR2 YYREEE (reference sequence). The entire variable domain, with the rest obtained from reference TRBV5-4 and TRBJ1-6, is as follows: ETGVTQSPTHLIKTRGQQVTLRCSSQSGHNTVSWYQQALGQGPQFIFQYYREEENGRGNFPPRFSGLQFPNYSSELNVNALELDDSALYLCASSSADGHRNSPLHFGNGTRLTVT.

This CDR3 reads CASSSTGMNTEAFF. In nucleotides, the CDR3 is TGTGCCAGCAGTTCGACAGGAATGAACACTGAAGCTTTCTTT. The V call is TRBV6-5, the J call TRBJ1-1, with TRBD1 as a possible D gene (6 bases). Germline CDR1 is MNHEY and CDR2 is SVGAGI. The germline V and J ends were trimmed by 4 bases and 0 bases, with 9 bases remaining between them. The CDR3 is made up of 14 amino acids.

V is TRBV19 and J is TRBJ2-7; tentative D call: TRBD1 (7 bases). The CDR3 spans 17 residues. V dropped 5 bases and J dropped 2 bases, with 22 bases sitting between them. The germline CDR1 and CDR2 sequences are LNHDA and SQIVND (reference sequence). The CDR3 nucleotides read TGTGCCAGTAGTGACACAGGGCGGGGTACAGGGGCCTACGAGCAGTACTTC. Encoded protein: CASSDTGRGTGAYEQYF.

V usage is TRBV5-4 and J usage is TRBJ1-1; D is possibly TRBD1 (5 bases). Trimming shortened V by 3 bases and J by 5 bases, and 8 bases separated the two germline ends. The CDR3 totals 12 residues. The germline V gene has CDR1 SGHNT and CDR2 YYREEE (reference sequence). CDR3 residues: CASSWGETEAFF. As DNA, the CDR3 is TGTGCCAGCAGCTGGGGGGAGACTGAAGCTTTCTTT. Drawing the rest from reference TRBV5-4 and TRBJ1-1, the complete variable domain is ETGVTQSPTHLIKTRGQQVTLRCSSQSGHNTVSWYQQALGQGPQFIFQYYREEENGRGNFPPRFSGLQFPNYSSELNVNALELDDSALYLCASSWGETEAFFGQGTRLTVV.

This clone was found once. CDR3 sequence: CASSNGPTGTEAFF. The CDR3 DNA follows: TGTGCCAGCAGCAACGGACCAACGGGGACTGAAGCTTTCTTT. The chain employs TRBV3-1 (or the pseudogene TRBV3-2) and TRBJ1-1; D is ambiguous. Germline loops: CDR1 LGHDT, CDR2 YNNKEL (reference sequence). The V and J ends lost 5 bases and 5 bases respectively, with 15 bases between them. This CDR3 contains 14 residues.

CDR3 protein: CASSQENGLAGFSTDTQYF. The CDR3 nucleotides read TGCGCCAGCAGCCAAGAGAACGGACTAGCGGGATTTAGCACAGATACGCAGTATTTT. The chain uses TRBV4-1 and TRBJ2-3; 12 nucleotides match TRBD2. The CDR3 length is 19 residues. The V gene's germline CDR1 is MGHRA and CDR2 YSYEKL. Trimming at V came to 0 bases and at J to 0 bases, leaving 7 bases not matched to a gene.

The V call is TRBV19, the J call TRBJ1-6; D may be TRBD1 (5 bases). V lost 6 bases and J 7 bases, leaving 13 bases between the germline ends. Germline values: CDR1 LNHDA, CDR2 SQIVND (reference sequence). The CDR3 is 14 residues long. DNA of the CDR3: TGTGCCAGTAGCAGGGAGGGTACGAATTCACCCCTCCACTTT. It translates to CASSREGTNSPLHF.